What follows are 16 T cell receptor beta chains derived from one specimen sequenced in a study of molecular identifiers for immune sequencing clone quantification. A single record per CDR3 protein comes from TCRdb applying MiXCR to the PCR reads. The data contain about 640,000 distinct CDR3 sequences, approximately 20% of them seen just once; the ten biggest clones take up roughly 0.83%. What was sequenced was naive CD8+ T cells from blood, with Jurkat cell RNA spiked in. Subset indicated: FACS-sorted CD8+CD4-CCR7+CD45RA+ naive T cells. Source of these receptors: a human donor in good health. Some libraries in this study had Jurkat cell RNA spiked in.

This clonotype was picked up a small number of times. The V call is TRBV12-3 or TRBV12-4, the J call TRBJ2-3; 9 bases fit TRBD2. Trimming cost V 7 bases and J 4 bases; bases outside gene matches: 9. The CDR3 runs to 15 residues. The CDR3 sequence: CASTPAGGPPDTQYF. CDR3 DNA: TGTGCCAGCACCCCCGCGGGAGGGCCTCCAGATACGCAGTATTTT.

The gene calls are TRBV7-9 and TRBJ2-7; 9 bases are a match to TRBD1. The CDR3 loop spans 13 amino acids. Unmatched junction bases numbered 6, after V lost 7 bases and J lost 5 bases. Germline CDR1 is SEHNR and CDR2 is FQNEAQ (reference sequence). CDR3 DNA: TGTGCCAGCAAAGGGACAGGGTTGCACGAGCAGTACTTC. This codes for CASKGTGLHEQYF.

This clonotype has only a few counts. The chain joins TRBV4-3 to TRBJ2-7, with a possible D match to TRBD1 (6 bases). The CDR3 consists of 18 residues. Trimming removed 0 bases at V and 4 bases at J, with 22 bases between. Germline CDR1 reads LGHNA; CDR2 reads YSLEER. The chain's CDR3 is CASSQDFSRGNGYYEQYF. The CDR3 region has the DNA TGCGCCAGCAGCCAAGATTTCTCCAGGGGCAATGGTTATTACGAGCAGTACTTC.

This chain uses TRBV24-1 with TRBJ1-1, with D possibly being TRBD1 (6 bases). CDR1 and CDR2 from the germline V gene are KGHDR and SFDVKD. Trimming removed 1 base from V and 6 bases from J, with 8 bases in between. CDR3 length: 13 amino acids. CDR3 bases: TGTGCCACCAGTGATTTAAGGGGGGCTGAAGCTTTCTTT. It encodes CATSDLRGAEAFF.

This clonotype was detected many times. CDR3 coding DNA: TGTGCCAGCAGCGGCAGGGAGAACACTGAAGCTTTCTTT. Translating it yields CASSGRENTEAFF. The gene calls are TRBV7-9 and TRBJ1-1, with a weak D call TRBD1 (5 bases). V lost 5 bases, J lost 1 base, and 8 bases lay in between. Germline V gene data show CDR1 as SEHNR and CDR2 as FQNEAQ (reference sequence). The CDR3 sequence is 13 residues long.

Comments on this clonotype: A single base separates this from a much larger clone, so it may be a read error. The chain is built from TRBV28 and TRBJ2-1, with a tentative D call TRBD2 (6 bases). The germline V gene encodes CDR1 MDHEN and CDR2 SYDVKM. The CDR3 has 14 residues. V dropped 10 bases and J dropped 0 bases, with 13 bases sitting between them. CDR3: CATVTGDSYNEQFF. The CDR3 DNA reads TGTGCCACGGTTACGGGGGACTCCTACAATGAGCAGTTCTTC.

This clonotype showed up many times. This rearrangement joins TRBV4-3 to TRBJ2-5; D unclear. Germline lookup yields CDR1 LGHNA and CDR2 YSLEER. This CDR3 region has 14 residues. Trimming shortened V by 0 bases and J by 5 bases, and 10 bases separated the two germline ends. The CDR3 here is CASSQDLSGETQYF. CDR3 coding DNA: TGCGCCAGCAGCCAAGATCTTTCTGGGGAGACCCAGTACTTC.

This clonotype was counted a few times. CDR3: CATSDLEGPRGTQYF. CDR3 bases: TGTGCCACCAGTGATTTGGAAGGTCCTCGTGGGACCCAGTACTTC. This chain uses TRBV24-1 with TRBJ2-5; D is undetermined. The germline V and J ends were trimmed by 0 bases and 7 bases, with 14 bases remaining between them. CDR3 size: 15 residues. CDR1 is KGHDR, CDR2 SFDVKD, per germline.

This clonotype was detected ten times or more. The CDR3 DNA is TGTGCCAGCAGCCCTAGTCCCCTCCAGCCCCAGCATTTT. Translation: CASSPSPLQPQHF. This chain links TRBV7-9 with TRBJ1-5; the D is unclear. V was cut by 5 bases and J by 7 bases, with 12 bases left in between. This CDR3 has 13 residues. Germline CDR1 SEHNR, CDR2 FQNEAQ (reference sequence).

This clonotype occurred many times. The CDR3 DNA sequence: TGTGCCAGCAGCTTAGATACCCCCGGACAGGGATACGGGCGTAAGTTCTTC. It translates to CASSLDTPGQGYGRKFF. The chain is built from TRBV11-2 and TRBJ2-1; 8 positions agree with TRBD1. CDR1 is SGHAT, CDR2 FQNNGV, per germline. There are 17 residues in the CDR3. V shed 0 bases and J 14 bases; nucleotides not matched to a gene: 18.

With respect to this clonotype: This may be a read error: a much more frequent sequence differs by one nucleotide. The J gene is TRBJ2-7, the V gene TRBV13; D might be TRBD1 (6 bases). The CDR3 runs 14 residues. Germline assignment: CDR1 PRHDT and CDR2 FYEKMQ (reference sequence). The CDR3 region has the DNA TGTGCCAGCGGCTTAGGAAACAGGGACTACGAGCAGTACTTC. It codes for CASGLGNRDYEQYF.

The rearrangement uses TRBV12-3 or TRBV12-4 and TRBJ2-5; 14 nucleotides align to TRBD2. There are 15 residues in the CDR3. V lost 8 bases to trimming and J lost 5 bases; unmatched junction nucleotides: 7. The CDR3 nucleotides read TGTGCCAGCCGAAGGACTAGCGGGGGGCTGGAGACCCAGTACTTC. Its translation: CASRRTSGGLETQYF.

This clonotype occurred a few times. The chain joins TRBV12-3 or TRBV12-4 to TRBJ2-7; perhaps TRBD1 as D (6 bases). Trimming took 6 bases from V and 2 from J, leaving 11 bases between them. This CDR3 contains 13 residues. CDR3 sequence reads: CASRRDTTYEQYF. The DNA of the CDR3 is TGTGCCAGCAGAAGGGACACTACCTACGAGCAGTACTTC.

The chain links TRBV28 to TRBJ1-2; possibly TRBD1 for D (6 bases). Between the trimmed V and J ends, which lost 3 bases and 8 bases, there was a span of 25 bases. Germline-derived CDR1 and CDR2 are MDHEN and SYDVKM. The length of the CDR3 is 17 residues. CDR3 in amino acids: CASSFWSEVGGAYGYTF. Here the CDR3 DNA reads TGTGCCAGCAGTTTTTGGTCAGAAGTAGGGGGGGCATACGGCTACACCTTC.

The rearrangement joins TRBV29-1 to TRBJ2-1, with D perhaps TRBD1 or TRBD2 (5 bases each). In germline, CDR1 is SQVTM, CDR2 ANQGSEA. The CDR3 extends over 15 amino acids. V was shortened by 1 base and J by 5 bases, with 15 bases between the two germline ends. DNA for the CDR3: TGCAGCGTTGAAGGGCAACTAGACAGAAACAATGAGCAGTTCTTC. This gives the protein CSVEGQLDRNNEQFF.

This clonotype was detected many times. The V call is TRBV19, the J call TRBJ1-5; the match to TRBD1 covers 7 bases. V dropped 7 bases and J dropped 1; count of bases not matched to a gene: 4. Germline V CDR1 and CDR2: LNHDA, SQIVND (reference sequence). The CDR3 spans 14 residues. As DNA, the CDR3 is TGTGCCAGTAATTTCAGGGGGAGCAATCAGCCCCAGCATTTT. Translation gives CASNFRGSNQPQHF.